The rows below give T cell receptor beta chains drawn from one sample of a study of control samples from healthy donors and cancer patients. Measured with immunoSEQ multiplex PCR; TCRdb has only the in-frame clones, and not every one. The sample carries about 170,000 clones, 75% to 95% recorded once. The sequenced sample consisted of blood. The receptors were sampled from a woman in her twenties or thirties in good health. The CDR3 runs from the conserved cysteine through the conserved F or W.

v_call cdr3_aa
TRBV6-5 CASRGTGEADTEAFF
TRBV28 CASSLGYSGNTIYF
TRBV5-1 CASSGGTKETQYF
TRBV3-1/TRBV3-2 CASSQDRGTGSGANVLTF
TRBV19 CASSWGDRGYEQYF
TRBV7-9 CASSLDRRGTEAFF
TRBV6-1 CASSEHSYEQYF
TRBV14 CASSQDYGTEAFF
TRBV7-2 CASRGGGAGTGELFF
TRBV2 CASSRDRSGNTIYF
TRBV14 CASSRRGGNTGELFF
TRBV11-2 CASSLDIGRTNTEAFF
TRBV13 CASSSGRDRSSYEQYF
TRBV12-3/TRBV12-4 CASSPRTGEGYTF
TRBV2 CASSEAGTGVTGELFF
TRBV5-1 CASSLGTLATNEKLFF
TRBV7-9 CASSLARLAGNEQFF
TRBV10-3 CAISVAGGPDEQFF
TRBV6-5 CASRPDRNYGYTF
TRBV19 CATSDGNTEAFF
TRBV27 CASSPGTDNEKLFF
TRBV5-4 CASSLGTYEQYF
TRBV10-3 CAISTDTNYGYTF
TRBV4-3 CASSHLSGETQYF
TRBV5-1 CASSLDGNEKLFF
TRBV7-3 CASSLVAGTYEQYF
TRBV6-6 CASSPSGGYEQYF
TRBV4-2 CASSEYDPRETEAFF
TRBV6-4 CASSDSGGANEKLFF
TRBV19 CASSRRDRGGEQYF
TRBV11-3 CASSLAGQGGTEAFF
TRBV11-3 CASSGQGGTEAFF